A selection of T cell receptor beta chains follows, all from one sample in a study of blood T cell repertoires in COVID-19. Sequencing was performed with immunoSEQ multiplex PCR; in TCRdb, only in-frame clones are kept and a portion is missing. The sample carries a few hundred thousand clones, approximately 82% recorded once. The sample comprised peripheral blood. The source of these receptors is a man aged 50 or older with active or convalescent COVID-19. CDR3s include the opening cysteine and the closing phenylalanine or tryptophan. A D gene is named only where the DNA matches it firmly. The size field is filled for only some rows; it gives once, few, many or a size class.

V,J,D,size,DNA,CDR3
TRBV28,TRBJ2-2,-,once,TGTGCCAGCAGTTTAGAGGAATGGATCGGCGGGGAGCTGTTTTTT,CASSLEEWIGGELFF
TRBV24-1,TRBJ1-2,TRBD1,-,TGTGCCACCAGTGATTCCCCAGGGGGCGTCCCCGGACCAAGAAAAGGCTACACCTTC,CATSDSPGGVPGPRKGYTF
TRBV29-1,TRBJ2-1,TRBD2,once,TGCAGCGTTGAGGGGCAGGGAGGGAATGAGCAGTTCTTC,CSVEGQGGNEQFF
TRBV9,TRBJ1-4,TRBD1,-,TGTGCCAGCAGCGCCTATCCGGGACAGGGGAAAGTAGGTGAAAAACTGTTTTTT,CASSAYPGQGKVGEKLFF
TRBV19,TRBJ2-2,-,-,TGTGCCAGTAGTATAGGAATTGTGGGAGAACGGACCGGGGAGCTGTTTTTT,CASSIGIVGERTGELFF
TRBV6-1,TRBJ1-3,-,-,TGTGCCAGCAGTGAGACGGGCTCTGGAAACACCATATATTTT,CASSETGSGNTIYF
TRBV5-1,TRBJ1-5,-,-,TGCGCCACCCCTTTGGGGCGCGGTCAGCCCCAGCATTTT,CATPLGRGQPQHF
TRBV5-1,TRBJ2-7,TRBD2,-,TGCGCCAGCAATCCGGGGGGACTCTACGAGCAGTACTTC,CASNPGGLYEQYF
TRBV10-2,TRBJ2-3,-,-,TGCGCCAGCAGTGAGTCTCAGGGGGACTCCTACACAGATACGCAGTATTTT,CASSESQGDSYTDTQYF
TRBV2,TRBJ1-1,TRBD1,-,TGTGCCAGCCTTACTACAGGGGGAGCTTTCTTT,CASLTTGGAFF
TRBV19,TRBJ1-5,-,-,TGTGCCAGTAGTATAAATGTCGGGAGTAGCAATCAGCCCCAGCATTTT,CASSINVGSSNQPQHF
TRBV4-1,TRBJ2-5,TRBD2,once,TGCGCCAGCAGCCAAGAAGCGGGGGCACTAGTGCGTCGAGAGACCCAGTACTTC,CASSQEAGALVRRETQYF
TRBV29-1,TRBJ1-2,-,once,TGCGCTACCTTAGATAGAACAGGCGCTAACTATGGCTACACCTTC,CATLDRTGANYGYTF
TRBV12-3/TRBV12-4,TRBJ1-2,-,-,TGTGCCAGCAGTCGGGACACGTATGGCTACACCTTC,CASSRDTYGYTF
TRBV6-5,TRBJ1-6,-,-,TGTGCCAGCAGTTACCAGGGGTATAATTCACCCCTCCACTTT,CASSYQGYNSPLHF
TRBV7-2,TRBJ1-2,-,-,TGTGCCAGCAGCTTAGCATGGTCACAGGGAGTCTATGGCTACACCTTC,CASSLAWSQGVYGYTF
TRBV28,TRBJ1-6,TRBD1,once,TGTGCCAGTGGACAGGGTAGAAATTCACCCCTCCACTTT,CASGQGRNSPLHF
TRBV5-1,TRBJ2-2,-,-,TGCGCCAGCAGCTTAGGACAGAAAACCGGGGAGCTGTTTTTT,CASSLGQKTGELFF
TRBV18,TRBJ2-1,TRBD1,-,TGTGCCAGCTCACCACCAGAGGACAGGTACAATGAGCAGTTCTTC,CASSPPEDRYNEQFF
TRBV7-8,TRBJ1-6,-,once,TGTGCCAGCAGCTCCGGACAGAGCTCCTATAATTCACCCCTCCACTTT,CASSSGQSSYNSPLHF
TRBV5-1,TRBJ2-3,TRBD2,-,TGCGCCAGCAGCTTACGGACTAGCGCAGATACGCAGTATTTT,CASSLRTSADTQYF
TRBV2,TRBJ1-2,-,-,TGTGCCAGCAGGCGTCTAAGCTATGGCTACACCTTC,CASRRLSYGYTF
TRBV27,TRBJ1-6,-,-,TGTGCCAGCAGTGGCACTATAAAGTCACCCCTCCACTTT,CASSGTIKSPLHF
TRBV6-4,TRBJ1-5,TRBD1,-,TGTGCCAGCAGTCAGACAGGGCTAGGCAATCAGCCCCAGCATTTT,CASSQTGLGNQPQHF
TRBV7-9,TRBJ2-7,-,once,TGTGCCAGCAGCTTAGTGGCAGGAGGAGAAGAGCAGTACTTC,CASSLVAGGEEQYF
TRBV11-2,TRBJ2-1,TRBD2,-,TGTGCCAGCAGCAAAATGGGGGGAGGGTCGCCGGGCTCCTACAATGAGCAGTTCTTC,CASSKMGGGSPGSYNEQFF
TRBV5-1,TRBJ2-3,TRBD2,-,TGCGCCAGCAGCTTGGGGGCTAGCGGGGGCACAGATACGCAGTATTTT,CASSLGASGGTDTQYF
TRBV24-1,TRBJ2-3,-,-,TGTGCCACCAGTCTACAGGGTACAGATACGCAGTATTTT,CATSLQGTDTQYF
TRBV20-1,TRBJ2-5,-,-,TGCAGTACGGGGGAGACCCAGTACTTC,CSTGETQYF
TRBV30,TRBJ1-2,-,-,TGTGCCTCGATTCCACCCGGGACTAACTTTAACTATGGCTACACCTTC,CASIPPGTNFNYGYTF
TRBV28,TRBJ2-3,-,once,TGTGCCAGCAGTGGAGAAACAGATACGCAGTATTTT,CASSGETDTQYF
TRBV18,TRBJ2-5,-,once,TGTGCCAGCTCAGGCCAGCGCACCCAAGAGACCCAGTACTTC,CASSGQRTQETQYF
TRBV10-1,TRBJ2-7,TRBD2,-,TGCGCCAGCAGCGGGATCGGGAGGGCCTCCGAGCAGTACTTC,CASSGIGRASEQYF
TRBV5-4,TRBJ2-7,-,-,TGTGCCAGCAGCTTGGTAGGGGGTAGCTCCTACGAGCAGTACTTC,CASSLVGGSSYEQYF
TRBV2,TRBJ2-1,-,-,TGTGCCAGCAGTGTACGGCAGGCCCACAATGAGCAGTTCTTC,CASSVRQAHNEQFF
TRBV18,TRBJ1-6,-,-,TGTGCCAGCTCACCAGCTTCGCTTAGCTCCTATAATTCACCCCTCCACTTT,CASSPASLSSYNSPLHF
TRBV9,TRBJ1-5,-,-,TGTGCCAGCAGCACCGGACAGACTAATCAGCCCCAGCATTTT,CASSTGQTNQPQHF
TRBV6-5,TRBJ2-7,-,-,TGTGCCAGCAGTCCTAAGCGGGACGAGCAGTACTTC,CASSPKRDEQYF
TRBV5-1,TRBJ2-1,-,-,TGCGCCAGCAGCCTGCTTAGACTAGGGTACGAGCAGTTCTTC,CASSLLRLGYEQFF
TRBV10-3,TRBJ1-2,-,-,TGTGCCATCAGGCAGGACTCGGACGGAGGAGGCTACACCTTC,CAIRQDSDGGGYTF
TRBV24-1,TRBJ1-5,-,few,TGTGCCACCAGTGATTTGGGGCCCAATCAGCCCCAGCATTTT,CATSDLGPNQPQHF
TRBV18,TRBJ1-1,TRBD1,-,TGTGCCAGCTCCCGAGTGGACAGGTTGAACACTGAAGCTTTCTTT,CASSRVDRLNTEAFF
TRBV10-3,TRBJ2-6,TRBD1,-,TGTGCCATCAGTGCTAGGGACAGTAGGATCTCGAGCTCTGGGGCCAACGTCCTGACTTTC,CAISARDSRISSSGANVLTF
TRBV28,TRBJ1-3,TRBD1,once,TGTGCCAGCAGCTTAAAAAGGACAGGGGGCAGGGGTCGACTTTTT,CASSLKRTGGRGRLF
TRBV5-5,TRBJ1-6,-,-,TGTGCCAGCAGCTTGGCTCTGGAGAGACCCCTCCACTTT,CASSLALERPLHF
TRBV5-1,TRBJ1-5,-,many,TGCGCCAGCAGCCGCGGGGACGTCGATCAGCCCCAGCATTTT,CASSRGDVDQPQHF
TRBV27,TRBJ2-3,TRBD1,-,TGTGCCAGCAGTGGAGACAGGGCAGATACGCAGTATTTT,CASSGDRADTQYF
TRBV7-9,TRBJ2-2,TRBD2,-,TGTGCCAGCAGCTTACCCACCGCTAGCGGGGGGGCCGGGGAGCTGTTTTTT,CASSLPTASGGAGELFF
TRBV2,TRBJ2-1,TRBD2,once,TGTGCCAGCAGGACTCGGCGCGGGAGTGGCAATGAGCAGTTCTTC,CASRTRRGSGNEQFF
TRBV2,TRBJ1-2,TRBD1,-,TGTGCCAGCAGGAAAGAGGGACAGGGAAATGGCTACACCTTC,CASRKEGQGNGYTF
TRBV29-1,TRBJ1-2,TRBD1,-,TGCAGCGTTAGGACAGGCCTTTATGGCTACACCTTC,CSVRTGLYGYTF
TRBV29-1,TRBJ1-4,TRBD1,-,TGCAGCGTTTACCCCGGGACAGACGATGAAAAACTGTTTTTT,CSVYPGTDDEKLFF
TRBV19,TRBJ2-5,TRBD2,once,TGTGCCAGTAGTATATCCCCTGGACTAGCGGGAGTTGGAGAGACCCAGTACTTC,CASSISPGLAGVGETQYF
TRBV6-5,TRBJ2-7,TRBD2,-,TGTGCCAGCACACTAGCGGAGGAGCAGTACTTC,CASTLAEEQYF
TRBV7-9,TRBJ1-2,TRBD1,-,TGTGCCAGCAGCTTTCCTGGACAGGGAGGGAATGGCTACACCTTC,CASSFPGQGGNGYTF
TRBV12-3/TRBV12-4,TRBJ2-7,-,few,TGTGCCAGCAGTTTGGAGGGTAACGAGCAGTACTTC,CASSLEGNEQYF
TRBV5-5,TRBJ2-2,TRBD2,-,TGTGCCAGCAGCTTCTTGTCCGGGGGGAGAACAAACGGGGAGCTGTTTTTT,CASSFLSGGRTNGELFF
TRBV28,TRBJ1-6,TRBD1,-,TGTGCCAGCGGGCAGGGGGATTTCGGCTCACCCCTCCACTTT,CASGQGDFGSPLHF
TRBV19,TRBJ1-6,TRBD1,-,TGTGCCAGTGGGGACAGGCTCAATTCACCCCTCCACTTT,CASGDRLNSPLHF
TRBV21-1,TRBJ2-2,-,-,TGTGCCAGCAGCATTCACAGGGTAGTTAACGGGGAGCTGTTTTTT,CASSIHRVVNGELFF